This TCR beta chain was recorded in a study of blood T cell repertoires in COVID-19. Study information: Sample material is recorded as cDNA or gDNA derived from T cells, B-cell-depleted T cells, or PBMCs.

Only in-frame clones appear in the TCRdb table, and some are missing; sequencing was by immunoSEQ multiplex PCR. Of about 160,000 clones listed, around 85% are singletons. Germline CDR1 LGHDT, CDR2 YNNKEL (reference sequence). This CDR3 is built from 15 residues. The V gene lost 1 base and the J gene lost 0 bases, with 7 bases spanning the gap. The table lists this clone with a count of one. Sequencing was performed on peripheral blood. The chain employs TRBV3-1 (or the pseudogene TRBV3-2) and TRBJ2-4; D is unresolved. This receptor was identified in a woman in her 70s with acute or convalescent COVID-19. CDR3 amino acids: CASSQAFLAKNIQYF. CDR3 nucleotides: TGTGCCAGCAGCCAAGCGTTTCTAGCCAAAAACATTCAGTACTTC.